This T cell receptor (beta chain) was identified in a study of control samples from healthy donors and cancer patients. This clone was picked up a small number of times. This CDR3 is 14 amino acids long. The V gene's germline CDR1 is MNHEY and CDR2 SMNVEV (reference sequence). Deletions cut 9 bases from V and 0 bases from J, with 13 bases between. Generated by immunoSEQ multiplex PCR, the TCRdb table keeps only in-frame clones and is missing some. The sample holds some 100,000 clones, 90% seen once. The V call is TRBV27, the J call TRBJ2-3; D gene unclear. This TCR derives from a human donor in good health. The donor label of this sample is uncertain. Sequenced: blood. The CDR3 reads CASWASGSTDTQYF. In DNA, the CDR3 is TGTGCCAGTTGGGCCAGTGGGAGCACAGATACGCAGTATTTT.